One sample yielded the 6 T cell receptor beta chains listed below, sequenced in a study of blood T cell repertoires in COVID-19. The data were produced by immunoSEQ multiplex PCR, yet TCRdb's version contains in-frame clones alone and is incomplete. The table lists about 130,000 clones, around 83% of them singletons. Specimen: peripheral blood. The source is a man aged 55 to 69 with acute or convalescent COVID-19.

This chain links TRBV6-5 with TRBJ2-7, with D tentatively TRBD1 (6 bases). This CDR3 is built from 13 residues. The germline CDR1 and CDR2 sequences are MNHEY and SVGAGI. Trimming left V 3 bases short and J 1 base short, with 7 bases between. The CDR3 reads CASSYGQSYEQYF. The CDR3 DNA is TGTGCCAGCAGTTATGGACAGTCCTACGAGCAGTACTTC.

This chain links TRBV28 with TRBJ2-3; 7 bases map to TRBD2. The V segment lost 4 bases and the J segment 7 bases; nucleotides outside the gene matches: 14. The germline gives CDR1 MDHEN, CDR2 SYDVKM. This CDR3 has 16 amino acids. Written as DNA, the CDR3 is TGTGCCAGCAGTTGGCAGTTGGCGGGAGTACGGTATACGCAGTATTTT. It encodes CASSWQLAGVRYTQYF.

The chain uses TRBV7-6 and TRBJ2-3; D may be TRBD2 (5 bases). The V gene lost 1 base and the J gene lost 2 bases, with 10 bases spanning the gap. Looked up from germline, CDR1 is SGHVS and CDR2 is FNYEAQ. The CDR3 is 15 amino acids. The CDR3 region is CASSLDGEPTDTQYF. The CDR3 region has the DNA TGTGCCAGCAGCTTAGACGGGGAACCCACAGATACGCAGTATTTT.

The chain carries TRBV7-6 and TRBJ2-2, with 9 bases matching TRBD1. This CDR3 comprises 15 residues. Germline V gene data show CDR1 as SGHVS and CDR2 as FNYEAQ. The V gene end was trimmed by 5 bases and the J gene end by 1 base; junction bases not matched to a gene: 2. The CDR3 region is CASSTGQGNTGELFF. Here the CDR3 DNA reads TGTGCCAGCAGCACGGGACAGGGGAACACCGGGGAGCTGTTTTTT.

The genes are TRBV5-1 and TRBJ1-2; unclear D gene. Germline values: CDR1 SGHRS, CDR2 YFSETQ. With 4 bases removed from V and 0 bases from J, the gap between germline ends came to 10 bases. This CDR3 comprises 14 residues. The CDR3 sequence is CASSLIPTNYGYTF. CDR3 in DNA: TGCGCCAGCAGCCTGATTCCTACTAACTATGGCTACACCTTC. Variable domain in full (rest from reference TRBV5-1 and TRBJ1-2): KAGVTQTPRYLIKTRGQQVTLSCSPISGHRSVSWYQQTPGQGLQFLFEYFSETQRNKGNFPGRFSGRQFSNSRSEMNVSTLELGDSALYLCASSLIPTNYGYTFGSGTRLTVV.

This chain joins TRBV7-8 and TRBJ2-2; maybe TRBD2 (6 bases). CDR1 and CDR2 from the germline V gene are SGHVS and FQNEAQ. This CDR3 comprises 19 residues. V dropped 1 base and J dropped 2 bases, with 20 bases sitting between them. The CDR3 loop is CASSLVWGAGTDNTGELFF. CDR3 nucleotide sequence: TGTGCCAGCAGCTTAGTGTGGGGTGCCGGGACTGACAACACCGGGGAGCTGTTTTTT.